This TCR beta chain derives from a study of PD-1 blockade in classical Hodgkin lymphoma. Looking at the study overall: Patients got intravenous nivolumab 3 mg/kg every 2 weeks.

The protocol was immunoSEQ multiplex PCR, while the TCRdb copy is restricted to in-frame clones and leaves out a portion. The sample shows 14,000 or so clones, 81% of them seen only once. Autologous stem cell transplantation was followed by relapse in every patient, and brentuximab vedotin exposure varied. This sequence originates from a human donor with classical Hodgkin lymphoma. The sample in question was peripheral blood mononuclear cells (PBMCs), obtained at baseline.

The CDR3 bases are TGTGCCTGGAGTAGGTTGGAGGGCGGGGAGCTGTTTTTT. It yields the protein CAWSRLEGGELFF. The chain is built from TRBV30 and TRBJ2-2; perhaps TRBD2 as D (6 bases). CDR1 GTSNPN and CDR2 SVGIG come from the germline V gene (reference sequence). The V end lost 2 bases, the J end lost 7 bases, and 11 bases lay between the germline ends. CDR3 length equals 13 residues. The whole variable domain, remainder taken from reference TRBV30 and TRBJ2-2, is SQTIHQWPATLVQPVGSPLSLECTVEGTSNPNLYWYRQAAGRGLQLLFYSVGIGQISSEVPQNLSASRPQDRQFILSSKKLLLSDSGFYLCAWSRLEGGELFFGEGSRLTVL.